The 13 T cell receptor beta chains below were found in one sample sequenced in a study of control samples from healthy donors and cancer patients. The protocol was immunoSEQ multiplex PCR, while the TCRdb copy is restricted to in-frame clones and leaves out a portion. Of around 100,000 clones in the sample, just over 90% were seen once. The sequencing input was blood. The source of these receptors is a woman between 18 and 30 years old in good health.

This clone was seen once. The chain couples TRBV19 to TRBJ1-2; 9 bases align to TRBD1. Trimming cost V 6 bases and J 4 bases; bases outside gene matches: 12. Germline assignment: CDR1 LNHDA and CDR2 SQIVND (reference sequence). The CDR3 is made up of 16 amino acids. CDR3 coding DNA: TGTGCCAGTAGGGACACCGGGACAGGGAGTATCTATGGCTACACCTTC. Protein product: CASRDTGTGSIYGYTF.

V is TRBV5-5 and J is TRBJ2-2; no clear D. This CDR3 is 16 amino acids long. Deletions cut 0 bases from V and 2 bases from J, with 11 bases between. Germline V gene data show CDR1 as SGHKS and CDR2 as YYEKEE (reference sequence). The CDR3 protein is CASSLVGRRNTGELFF. CDR3 sequence (DNA): TGTGCCAGCAGCTTGGTGGGCAGGCGAAACACCGGGGAGCTGTTTTTT.

The chain couples TRBV7-2 to TRBJ1-3; unclear D gene. Trimming took 2 bases from V and 1 from J, leaving 6 bases between them. The germline V gene has CDR1 SGHTA and CDR2 FQGNSA. The CDR3 loop spans 14 amino acids. In nucleotides, the CDR3 is TGTGCCAGCAGCTTACCTCAATCTGGAAACACCATATATTTT. Its translation is CASSLPQSGNTIYF.

CDR3 nucleotide sequence: TGTGCCAGCAGTCCTACGGGACTAGCGGGGAGGTTGAATGAGCAGTTCTTC. Its translation: CASSPTGLAGRLNEQFF. The chain links TRBV28 to TRBJ2-1, with 13 bases fitting TRBD2. This CDR3 is 17 amino acids long. V lost 5 bases to trimming and J lost 7 bases; unmatched junction nucleotides: 11. Germline V gene lookup returns CDR1 MDHEN and CDR2 SYDVKM.

The gene calls are TRBV27 and TRBJ2-3; TRBD1 matches 8 bases. J lost 0 bases, V lost 6 bases, and 8 bases had no gene match. The CDR3 spans 16 residues. Per germline, CDR1 MNHEY and CDR2 SMNVEV (reference sequence). CDR3 loop: CASSLRTGWSTDTQYF. CDR3 nucleotide sequence: TGTGCCAGCAGCCTAAGGACAGGGTGGAGCACAGATACGCAGTATTTT.

The rearrangement joins TRBV9 to TRBJ2-1; either TRBD1 or TRBD2 may supply D (5 bases each). CDR1 SGDLS and CDR2 YYNGEE come from the germline V gene. V was clipped by 2 bases and J by 0 bases, with 9 bases between them. This CDR3 is built from 15 residues. The CDR3 loop is CASSVTGTSYNEQFF. The CDR3 bases are TGTGCCAGCAGCGTCACCGGGACCTCCTACAATGAGCAGTTCTTC.

The genes are TRBV13 and TRBJ2-1, with TRBD2 matching over 8 bases. The CDR3 covers 12 residues. V trimming: 6 bases; J trimming: 15 bases; junction bases outside the gene matches: 10. Germline V lookup: CDR1 PRHDT, CDR2 FYEKMQ (reference sequence). For the CDR3, the DNA is TGTGCCAGCAGAAGGCTAGCGGGCGAAGGGTTCTTC. It translates to CASRRLAGEGFF.

The chain has TRBV19 and TRBJ1-5; 7 positions agree with TRBD1. CDR1 is LNHDA and CDR2 is SQIVND in the germline V gene (reference sequence). This CDR3 is built from 15 residues. V dropped 1 base and J dropped 7; count of bases not matched to a gene: 7. DNA of the CDR3: TGTGCCAGTAGTATAGCCAGGGGGTCGGCCCAGCCCCAGCATTTT. Translation gives CASSIARGSAQPQHF.

The rearrangement uses TRBV10-3 and TRBJ2-3; 12 nucleotides align to TRBD2. Trimming at V came to 11 bases and at J to 4 bases, leaving 7 bases not matched to a gene. This CDR3 is built from 14 residues. Germline V CDR1 and CDR2: ENHRY, SYGVKD. The CDR3 DNA reads as TGTGCCGCCAGGACTAGCGGGGAGTCAGATACGCAGTATTTT. This encodes CAARTSGESDTQYF.

The chain combines TRBV19 with TRBJ2-6, with 7 nucleotides matching TRBD1. Germline loops: CDR1 LNHDA, CDR2 SQIVND (reference sequence). The CDR3 is 17 amino acids. Unmatched junction bases numbered 10, after V lost 5 bases and J lost 3 bases. Here the CDR3 reads CASSYTDRIRGANVLTF. CDR3 nucleotide sequence: TGTGCCAGTAGTTATACGGACAGGATCCGTGGGGCCAACGTCCTGACTTTC.

This clone was detected once. V usage is TRBV18 and J usage is TRBJ2-1; 8 nucleotides line up with TRBD2. The CDR3 is 18 amino acids. Trimming removed 2 bases from V and 2 bases from J; junction bases left unmatched: 11. CDR1 is KGHSH and CDR2 is LQKENI in the germline V gene. The CDR3 coding sequence is TGTGCCAGCTCACCATTGGCGGGGGGTTCTCTTCCCTACAATGAGCAGTTCTTC. Protein product: CASSPLAGGSLPYNEQFF.

The chain couples TRBV5-1 to TRBJ1-4; maybe TRBD1 (6 bases). Germline CDR1 and CDR2: SGHRS and YFSETQ. Trimming removed 2 bases at V and 10 bases at J, with 15 bases between. The CDR3 runs 14 residues. CDR3 in amino acids: CASSLAWTVGKLFF. CDR3 DNA: TGCGCCAGCAGCTTAGCCTGGACAGTGGGAAAACTGTTTTTT.

V gene TRBV7-2 combines with J gene TRBJ2-3; 11 bases are shared with TRBD2. Per the germline V gene, CDR1 is SGHTA and CDR2 is FQGNSA. This CDR3 region has 19 residues. After removal of 1 base from V and 2 bases from J, the junction contained 11 bases not matched to a gene. The CDR3 coding sequence is TGTGCCAGCAGCTTAGAAGGGCTAGCGGGGGGACCATCCACAGATACGCAGTATTTT. Translating it yields CASSLEGLAGGPSTDTQYF.